This is a list of T cell receptor beta chains from one sample in a study of beta chain features in type 1 diabetes. Generated by immunoSEQ multiplex PCR, the TCRdb table keeps only in-frame clones and is missing some. The sample holds some 44,000 clones; roughly 50% are singletons and the top ten take about 0.25%. Material: stem cell memory CD4+ T cells from blood. These receptors were obtained from a woman in her twenties or thirties in good health. The CDR3 runs from the conserved cysteine through the conserved F or W. The order of the fields is D gene, J gene, clone size, CDR3 length, V gene, CDR3 DNA, CDR3 protein. The D gene is left open where the match is weak. Size tells how often a clone was seen (once, few, many) or the class of an expanded clone, and some rows leave it out.

>TRBD2|TRBJ2-1|.|14|TRBV7-2
TGTGCCAGCAGACTTAGCGGGAGGACAGGAGAGCAGTTCTTC
CASRLSGRTGEQFF
>.|TRBJ2-5|.|15|TRBV5-1
TGCGCCAGCAGCTTGTTTCGGGGAGTAATGGAGACCCAGTACTTC
CASSLFRGVMETQYF
>TRBD2|TRBJ2-7|.|16|TRBV4-1
TGCGCCAGCAGCCAAACCCGGAGGACTAGCGTGTACGAGCAGTACTTC
CASSQTRRTSVYEQYF
>TRBD2|TRBJ2-7|.|15|TRBV18
TGTGCCAGCTCACAGACTAGCGGGAGAGGGGGCGAGCAGTACTTC
CASSQTSGRGGEQYF
>.|TRBJ1-1|.|12|TRBV6-6
TGTGCCAGCAGTGGCCCGGGATCTGAAGCTTTCTTT
CASSGPGSEAFF
>.|TRBJ2-3|.|15|TRBV7-3
TGTGCCAGCAGCACACTGGGCAGGGGCACAGATACGCAGTATTTT
CASSTLGRGTDTQYF
>TRBD1|TRBJ2-7|.|17|TRBV19
TGTGCCAGTAGTATAGATACACCGGGACAGGGTGACGGCGAGCAGTACTTC
CASSIDTPGQGDGEQYF
>.|TRBJ1-5|.|15|TRBV19
TGTGCCAGTACTGCCATAGGACAGTTGAATCAGCCCCAGCATTTT
CASTAIGQLNQPQHF
>TRBD2|TRBJ2-1|.|18|TRBV27
TGTGCCAGCAGCATTATCCCTATCAGCGGGAGGGCCCACAATGAGCAGTTCTTC
CASSIIPISGRAHNEQFF
>.|TRBJ1-1|.|15|TRBV4-1
TGCGCCAGCAGCCAAGAGGGCAGGGGGAACACTGAAGCTTTCTTT
CASSQEGRGNTEAFF
>.|TRBJ2-7|.|16|TRBV28
TGTGCCAGCAGTTTAGCGACTGCGAGTGACAGGTACGAGCAGTACTTC
CASSLATASDRYEQYF
>.|TRBJ2-5|few|11|TRBV28
TGTGCCAGCAGTAAGAGAGAGACCCAGTACTTC
CASSKRETQYF
>.|TRBJ2-7|.|14|TRBV28
TGTGCCAGCAGGCCTACAGGAAGCTCCTACGAGCAGTACTTC
CASRPTGSSYEQYF
>.|TRBJ2-3|few|14|TRBV4-3
TGCGCCAGCAGCCAAGATAGCCACACAGATACGCAGTATTTT
CASSQDSHTDTQYF
>TRBD1|TRBJ2-1|.|16|TRBV18
TGTGCCAGCTCACCAGGGACAGGGGGAGTCTCCAATGAGCAGTTCTTC
CASSPGTGGVSNEQFF
>.|TRBJ2-1|.|15|TRBV18
TGTGCCAGCCTTCGGTCCGGCGGCGCTTTCAATGAGCAGTTCTTC
CASLRSGGAFNEQFF
>.|TRBJ2-1|few|16|TRBV28
TGTGCCAGCAGGGCTGGGGGCCGGGGCTCCTACAATGAGCAGTTCTTC
CASRAGGRGSYNEQFF
>TRBD1|TRBJ1-2|.|13|TRBV2
TGTGCCAGCAGCCAGGGGGGTGTGGGTGGCTACACCTTC
CASSQGGVGGYTF
>TRBD2|TRBJ2-3|few|15|TRBV28
TGTGCCAGCAGTTTAAGCGGGAGGGTAACAGATACGCAGTATTTT
CASSLSGRVTDTQYF
>TRBD2|TRBJ2-1|.|16|TRBV29-1
TGCAACGTTGAAGATAAATCGAAGACTAGCGGGGATGAGCAGTTCTTC
CNVEDKSKTSGDEQFF
>.|TRBJ2-1|.|15|TRBV18
TGTGCCAGCTCACCGGTCCTAGCAGATTACAATGAGCAGTTCTTC
CASSPVLADYNEQFF
>.|TRBJ1-5|.|16|TRBV18
TGTGCCAGCTCACCACTCGGGGGACTAAGCAATCAGCCCCAGCATTTT
CASSPLGGLSNQPQHF
>TRBD2|TRBJ2-3|once|16|TRBV9
TGTGCCAGCAGCGTGATAGCGGGAGGGAGAACAGATACGCAGTATTTT
CASSVIAGGRTDTQYF
>.|TRBJ1-1|once|14|TRBV7-2
TGTGCCAGCAGCTTAAGGGGCGGGGGCACTGAAGCTTTCTTT
CASSLRGGGTEAFF
>TRBD1|TRBJ1-2|once|13|TRBV5-4
TGTGCCAGCAGCGCACAGGGGGTGGATGGCTACACCTTC
CASSAQGVDGYTF
>TRBD1|TRBJ1-5|.|12|TRBV5-5
TGTGCCAGCAGCTTGGGACAGGGCCCCCAGCATTTT
CASSLGQGPQHF
>.|TRBJ2-5|.|14|TRBV18
TGTGCCAGCTCCCCAGGAATACAGCAAGAGACCCAGTACTTC
CASSPGIQQETQYF
>TRBD1|TRBJ1-1|.|14|TRBV7-9
TGTGCCAGCAGCCCGACAGGGATAGGGACTGAAGCTTTCTTT
CASSPTGIGTEAFF
>.|TRBJ2-2|.|15|TRBV7-3
TGTGCCAGCAGCCCCGGTTTGGGAGTTACCGGGGAGCTGTTTTTT
CASSPGLGVTGELFF
>TRBD1|TRBJ2-7|.|17|TRBV7-2
TGTGCCAGCAGCCGCACAGGGGCAAGGGTAACAGGAGACGAGCAGTACTTC
CASSRTGARVTGDEQYF
>TRBD1|TRBJ2-7|.|15|TRBV11-1
TGTGCCAGCAGCCCGGGACAGACGAGCTCCTACGAGCAGTACTTC
CASSPGQTSSYEQYF
>TRBD2|TRBJ2-3|few|16|TRBV7-2
TGTGCCAGCAGCTCCCTAGCGGGAGTCCTCACAGATACGCAGTATTTT
CASSSLAGVLTDTQYF
>TRBD2|TRBJ2-7|.|14|TRBV18
TGTGCCAGCTCCCCCCTAGCGGGGGTCTACGAGCAGTACTTC
CASSPLAGVYEQYF
>.|TRBJ2-7|.|16|TRBV7-2
TGTGCCAGCAGCCAAGAACCCGGGGTTAGCTCCTACGAGCAGTACTTC
CASSQEPGVSSYEQYF
>TRBD1|TRBJ1-1|.|14|TRBV7-9
TGTGCCAGCAGCTTACGGGTAGGGGGCTCTGAAGCTTTCTTT
CASSLRVGGSEAFF
>TRBD2|TRBJ2-1|.|14|TRBV29-1
TGCAGCGTTGAAAAACTAGCGGAGGGTAGTGAGCAGTTCTTC
CSVEKLAEGSEQFF
>TRBD2|TRBJ2-3|.|15|TRBV10-2
TGCGCCAGCAGTGCACTAGCGGATGGGACAGATACGCAGTATTTT
CASSALADGTDTQYF
>TRBD2|TRBJ2-7|.|16|TRBV7-2
TGTGCCAGCAGCTTAGATCGACTAGCGGGATTCGACGAGCAGTACTTC
CASSLDRLAGFDEQYF
>.|TRBJ2-2|.|14|TRBV5-4
TGTGCCAGCAGCTTGGTTTGGGCGTCCGGGGAGCTGTTTTTT
CASSLVWASGELFF
>TRBD1|TRBJ2-3|.|14|TRBV6-6
TGTGCCAGCAGTACCAACAGGGGCCCAGATACGCAGTATTTT
CASSTNRGPDTQYF
>.|TRBJ2-5|few|11|TRBV7-8
TGTGCCAGCAGGAGGCAAGAGACCCAGTACTTC
CASRRQETQYF
>.|TRBJ2-7|.|12|TRBV28
TGTGCCAGCAGTGGAGCTACCTACGAGCAGTACTTC
CASSGATYEQYF
>TRBD1|TRBJ2-3|.|17|TRBV4-3
TGCGCCAGCAGCCAAGACATCCGGGACAGAGGCACAGATACGCAGTATTTT
CASSQDIRDRGTDTQYF
>TRBD2|TRBJ2-1|.|14|TRBV28
TGTGCCAGCAGAGTGGAGCGGGAGGGCGTCGGGCAGTTCTTC
CASRVEREGVGQFF
>TRBD1|TRBJ2-5|.|15|TRBV18
TGTGCCAGCTCACCATCGCGACAGGGCGGCGAGACCCAGTACTTC
CASSPSRQGGETQYF
>TRBD2|TRBJ2-1|few|14|TRBV4-1
TGCGCCAGCAGCCAAACTAGCGGGTGGGATGAGCAGTTCTTC
CASSQTSGWDEQFF
>.|TRBJ1-5|.|14|TRBV2
TGTGCCAGCAGTGTCGAGAGCGGCAATCAGCCCCAGCATTTT
CASSVESGNQPQHF
>.|TRBJ2-6|.|17|TRBV19
TGTGCCAGTAGTATCAGCAGGGTAAGCTCTGGGGCCAACGTCCTGACTTTC
CASSISRVSSGANVLTF
>TRBD2|TRBJ2-6|.|13|TRBV19
TGTGCCACTGGGAGGGCTGGGGCCAACGTCCTGACTTTC
CATGRAGANVLTF
>.|TRBJ2-5|few|14|TRBV5-6
TGTGCCAGCAGCTTCCCGGGACAACAAGAGACCCAGTACTTC
CASSFPGQQETQYF
>.|TRBJ1-1|.|12|TRBV29-1
TGCAGCGTTTCTTCGGGGGACACTGAAGCTTTCTTT
CSVSSGDTEAFF
>.|TRBJ1-5|.|13|TRBV11-2
TGTGCCAGCAGCTTAGCCACGGGACAGCCCCAGCATTTT
CASSLATGQPQHF
>TRBD1|TRBJ1-1|few|16|TRBV4-3
TGCGCCAGCAGCCAAGGGGACAGGGGTTGGAACACTGAAGCTTTCTTT
CASSQGDRGWNTEAFF
>.|TRBJ1-4|few|14|TRBV28
TGTGCCAGCAAAAGAGGAGCAACTAATGAAAAACTGTTTTTT
CASKRGATNEKLFF
>TRBD1|TRBJ1-2|.|15|TRBV7-3
TGTGCCAGCAGCTTTGGAGCGGGACAGGCGTATGGCTACACCTTC
CASSFGAGQAYGYTF
>.|TRBJ2-1|.|14|TRBV6-6
TGTGCCAGCAGCCCGTTCTCCTTGGGCGATGAGCAGTTCTTC
CASSPFSLGDEQFF
>.|TRBJ1-2|few|17|TRBV4-3
TGCGCCAGCAGCCAAGATCCGTCGTACAGCTTTAACTATGGCTACACCTTC
CASSQDPSYSFNYGYTF
>TRBD2|TRBJ2-1|.|14|TRBV29-1
TGCAGCGTTGACGGACTAGCGTATACCAATGAGCAGTTCTTC
CSVDGLAYTNEQFF
>TRBD1|TRBJ1-2|.|17|TRBV5-1
TGCGCCAGCAGCTTGGCCCCAGACAGGGCCCGTGGCTATGGCTACACCTTC
CASSLAPDRARGYGYTF
>.|TRBJ2-5|few|15|TRBV18
TGTGCCAGCTCACCTCCGTGGGTCGGGCAAGAGACCCAGTACTTC
CASSPPWVGQETQYF